This T cell receptor (beta chain) was obtained from a study of spatial heterogeneity in lung cancer. Unique molecular identifiers tagged every individual TCR cDNA molecule. TCRdb called the 5' RACE reads again in MiXCR, with one record for every CDR3 protein. This table holds tens of thousands of distinct CDR3 sequences, approximately 18% found once. Specified time point: sample taken at primary tumor resection. No cell sorting; template was whole RNA from tumor, lung tissue or PBMC. The CDR3 is 17 amino acids. CDR1 and CDR2 from the germline V gene are MNHNY and SVGAGI (reference sequence). Trimming removed 2 bases from V and 7 bases from J, with 21 bases in between.

The sample was PBMCs, taken at surgery. The receptor was isolated from a male donor with early-stage non-small cell lung cancer. The rearrangement links TRBV6-6 to TRBJ2-1; tentatively, D is TRBD1 or TRBD2 (7 bases each). CDR3 sequence (DNA): TGTGCCAGCAGTTACCTCGCCGGGGAGGGGGCTAAAAATGAGCAGTTCTTC. Translated: CASSYLAGEGAKNEQFF.